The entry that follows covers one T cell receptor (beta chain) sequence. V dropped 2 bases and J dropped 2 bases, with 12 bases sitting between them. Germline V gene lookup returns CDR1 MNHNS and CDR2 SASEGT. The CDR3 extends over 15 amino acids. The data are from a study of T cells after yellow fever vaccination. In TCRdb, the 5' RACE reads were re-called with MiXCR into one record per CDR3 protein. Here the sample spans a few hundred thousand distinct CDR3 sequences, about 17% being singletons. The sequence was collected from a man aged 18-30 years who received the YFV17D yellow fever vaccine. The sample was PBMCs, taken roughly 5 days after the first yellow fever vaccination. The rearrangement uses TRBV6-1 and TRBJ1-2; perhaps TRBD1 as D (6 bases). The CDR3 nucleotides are TGTGCCAGCAGTGAACGCCCGGGGGCGAACTATGGCTACACCTTC. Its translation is CASSERPGANYGYTF.